This is a list of T cell receptor beta chains from one sample in a study of human T cells and chemical hapten exposure. TCRdb called the RACE reads again in MiXCR, with one record for every CDR3 protein. The sample has around 340,000 distinct CDR3 sequences, about 7% seen once. This sample comprised whole blood, obtained in connection with sensitization to the hapten diphenylcyclopropenone (DPC). Receptors were obtained from a woman between 18 and 30 years old with alopecia areata. Some clones in this sample may be carry-over from other donors' samples. CDR3s include the opening cysteine and the closing phenylalanine or tryptophan. The D gene is left open where the match is weak. Only some rows state a clone size, as once, few, many or a class for expanded clones.

J gene	D gene	clone size	V gene	CDR3 DNA	CDR3 protein
TRBJ2-1	TRBD2	many	TRBV5-1	TGCGCCAGCAGCCCCGGGATAGCGGGCTACAATGAGCAGTTCTTC	CASSPGIAGYNEQFF
TRBJ1-5	TRBD1	many	TRBV11-2	TGTGCCAGCAGCCCCCTACAGGGGTCTGGCAATCAGCCCCAGCATTTT	CASSPLQGSGNQPQHF
TRBJ2-7	TRBD1	few	TRBV27	TGTGCCAGCAGTTTGGGGACAGGTAGCGAGCAGTACTTC	CASSLGTGSEQYF
TRBJ2-3	-	-	TRBV11-3	TGTGCCAGCAGCCTGGGATCTAGGGAGGATACGCAGTATTTT	CASSLGSREDTQYF
TRBJ1-4	-	few	TRBV5-1	TGCGCCAGCAGCTTGGAGGGCAGGGGAGGTGATGAAAAACTGTTTTTT	CASSLEGRGGDEKLFF
TRBJ1-2	-	few	TRBV27	TGTGCCAGCAGTTTAGGGCGACAAAACTATGGCTACACCTTC	CASSLGRQNYGYTF
TRBJ1-6	TRBD1	few	TRBV4-3	TGCGCCAGCAGCCTCCAGACAGGGAGGCATTCACCCCTCCACTTT	CASSLQTGRHSPLHF
TRBJ1-2	-	few	TRBV12-3/TRBV12-4	TGTGCCAGCAGTTTAGGCAGTCTACGCTACACCTTC	CASSLGSLRYTF
TRBJ1-4	TRBD1	-	TRBV4-3	TGCGCCAGCAGCCAAGATATTGGGACAGGGGTAGAAAAACTGTTTTTT	CASSQDIGTGVEKLFF
TRBJ2-7	-	-	TRBV7-9	TGTGCCAGCAGCCCGAGGGGGGGGCCCCCCTACGAGCAGTACTTC	CASSPRGGPPYEQYF
TRBJ1-4	-	-	TRBV20-1	TGCAGTGCTAAGCCGGCCAATGAAAAACTGTTTTTT	CSAKPANEKLFF
TRBJ1-6	-	few	TRBV6-1	TGTGCCAGCAGTGACCAACCTGATAATTCACCCCTCCACTTT	CASSDQPDNSPLHF
TRBJ2-1	TRBD2	many	TRBV4-2	TGTGCCAGCAGCGCACTAGCGGGGGACCACAATGAGCAGTTCTTC	CASSALAGDHNEQFF
TRBJ2-1	TRBD1	few	TRBV7-9	TGTGCCAGCAGCCCAAGAGGGCAAACAGGGGCGAATGAGCAGTTCTTC	CASSPRGQTGANEQFF
TRBJ1-1	-	few	TRBV12-3/TRBV12-4	TGTGCCAGCAGTTGGGCAACTGAAGCTTTCTTT	CASSWATEAFF
TRBJ1-2	TRBD1	few	TRBV4-3	TGCGCCAGCAGCCAAGAAGAGGCAGGGGGCTATGGCTACACCTTC	CASSQEEAGGYGYTF
TRBJ1-5	-	-	TRBV29-1	TGCAGCGTGATGCTTGGGGGCAATCAGCCCCAGCATTTT	CSVMLGGNQPQHF
TRBJ2-7	TRBD1	many	TRBV12-3/TRBV12-4	TGTGCCAGCCGTAACGAAAGGGGGCCGGCATCCTACGAGCAGTACTTC	CASRNERGPASYEQYF
TRBJ2-3	-	-	TRBV5-6	TGTGCCAGCAGCTTTAGTGCCACAGATACGCAGTATTTT	CASSFSATDTQYF
TRBJ1-1	-	-	TRBV4-1	TGCGCCAGCAGCCAAGATAGCGGGCAGCTAGTGAACACTGAAGCTTTCTTT	CASSQDSGQLVNTEAFF
TRBJ2-1	-	many	TRBV3-1	TGTGCCAGCAGCTCGAGGAACTACAATGAGCAGTTCTTC	CASSSRNYNEQFF
TRBJ2-2	-	few	TRBV20-1	TGCAGTGCTAGAAGGGGAGGCAGGCCGACCGGGGAGCTGTTTTTT	CSARRGGRPTGELFF
TRBJ1-1	-	-	TRBV24-1	TGTGCCACCAGTCCCAATGGCGCAGGGAACACTGAAGCTTTCTTT	CATSPNGAGNTEAFF
TRBJ1-5	-	few	TRBV4-2	TGTGCCAGCAGCCAGCGGAGTACCAATCAGCCCCAGCATTTT	CASSQRSTNQPQHF